These 26 T cell receptor beta chains originate from one sample sequenced in a study of T cells in Graves' hyperthyroidism and ophthalmopathy. Template material for amplifying TCR beta CDR3 regions consisted of RNA transcripts. First-round RT-PCR with HTBI primers amplified the TCR CDR3 region. TCRdb re-derived calls from the multiplex PCR reads in MiXCR, one entry per CDR3 protein. The table lists a few hundred thousand distinct CDR3 sequences, about a sixth of them singletons. Sample: blood. The receptors here all came from a woman between 18 and 29 years old with Graves' hyperthyroidism.

The table lists this clonotype with many counts. CDR3 region: CASSEEGDHQPQHF. The CDR3 DNA is TGTGCCAGCAGTGAAGAGGGGGACCATCAGCCCCAGCATTTT. This sequence joins TRBV2 and TRBJ1-5; possibly TRBD1 for D (6 bases). Trimming took 1 base from V and 5 from J, leaving 9 bases between them. There are 14 residues in the CDR3. Germline CDR1 and CDR2: SNHLY and FYNNEI.

The J gene is TRBJ1-2, the V gene TRBV4-1, with 12 bases matching TRBD1. V was clipped by 2 bases and J by 6 bases; unmatched bases: 13. CDR3 length: 18 amino acids. From germline, CDR1 is MGHRA and CDR2 YSYEKL. CDR3 DNA: TGCGCCAGCAGCCAAAAAGTTGCTCCGGGACAGGGGGCGGATGGCTACACCTTC. Residues: CASSQKVAPGQGADGYTF.

This clonotype was counted a few times. The chain couples TRBV6-1 to TRBJ1-5; no definite D call. Looked up from germline, CDR1 is MNHNS and CDR2 is SASEGT. V lost 8 bases, J lost 5 bases, and 7 bases lay in between. This CDR3 has 11 amino acids. CDR3 bases: TGTGCCAGCGGCTCAGATCAGCCCCAGCATTTT. It yields the protein CASGSDQPQHF.

The J gene is TRBJ1-2, the V gene TRBV6-6, with no clear D. The CDR3 has 12 amino acids. Germline V lookup: CDR1 MNHNY, CDR2 SVGAGI (reference sequence). Trimming left V 2 bases short and J 5 bases short, with 6 bases between. The CDR3 nucleotides read TGTGCCAGCAGTTACCGCGTTTATGGCTACACCTTC. The encoded protein is CASSYRVYGYTF.

V and J are TRBV2 and TRBJ2-5, with D possibly matching TRBD1 (6 bases). The CDR3 consists of 14 residues. Trimming left V 6 bases short and J 0 bases short, with 11 bases between. Looked up from germline, CDR1 is SNHLY and CDR2 is FYNNEI. CDR3 DNA sequence: TGTGCCAGCAGCGCAGACAGGCACCAAGAGACCCAGTACTTC. Protein: CASSADRHQETQYF.

In its sample, this clonotype was seen many times. The chain uses TRBV6-1 and TRBJ2-7; no firm D call. The CDR3 has 14 amino acids. Germline lookup yields CDR1 MNHNS and CDR2 SASEGT. V was trimmed by 5 bases and J by 2 bases, leaving 13 bases between them. CDR3 coding DNA: TGTGCCAGCAGTCGGAAGTACCCCACCTACGAGCAGTACTTC. It codes for CASSRKYPTYEQYF.

The chain carries TRBV9 and TRBJ2-1; D remains ambiguous. There are 14 residues in the CDR3. From germline, CDR1 is SGDLS and CDR2 YYNGEE. Trimming cost V 3 bases and J 8 bases, with 15 bases left between them. Written as DNA, the CDR3 is TGTGCCAGCAGCGGGCCAGGATCAGCCTATGAGCAGTTCTTC. Residues: CASSGPGSAYEQFF.

This clonotype has more than one count but fewer than ten. CDR3 protein: CASSYWRGLAGVFSYEQYF. Written as DNA, the CDR3 is TGTGCCAGCAGCTATTGGAGAGGACTAGCGGGAGTATTCTCCTACGAGCAGTACTTC. The genes are TRBV5-6 and TRBJ2-7; 13 bases fit TRBD2. Germline trimming cut 3 bases from V and 0 bases from J; bases unmatched to any gene: 12. Looked up from germline, CDR1 is SGHDT and CDR2 is YYEEEE. The CDR3 loop spans 19 amino acids.

This clonotype was found many times. The chain combines TRBV20-1 with TRBJ1-1, with no clear D. Germline CDR1 and CDR2: DFQATT and SNEGSKA (reference sequence). The CDR3 runs 12 residues. Trimming removed 5 bases at V and 1 base at J, with 8 bases between. This CDR3 is CSASIKNTEAFF. The CDR3 DNA sequence: TGCAGTGCTTCGATTAAGAACACTGAAGCTTTCTTT.

There are a few counts of this clonotype. The chain couples TRBV24-1 to TRBJ2-1; 11 bases line up with TRBD2. With V trimmed by 4 bases and J by 8 bases, 9 bases remained unmatched. The CDR3 consists of 16 residues. The germline CDR1 and CDR2 sequences are KGHDR and SFDVKD. Here the CDR3 reads CATSDLTSGRIHEQFF. Written as DNA, the CDR3 is TGTGCCACCAGTGACCTTACTAGCGGGAGAATCCATGAGCAGTTCTTC.

This clonotype was seen more than once but under ten times. The chain couples TRBV5-5 to TRBJ2-1; 7 nucleotides agree with TRBD1. Looked up from germline, CDR1 is SGHKS and CDR2 is YYEKEE (reference sequence). This CDR3 region has 15 residues. V was pared by 2 bases and J by 3 bases, with 5 bases of the junction left unmatched. Here the CDR3 reads CASSFTGEIYNEQFF. In DNA form, the CDR3 reads TGTGCCAGCAGCTTTACAGGGGAGATCTACAATGAGCAGTTCTTC.

The J gene is TRBJ2-7, the V gene TRBV4-2; possible D gene TRBD1, 6 bases. Trimming stripped 3 bases from V and 9 bases from J, with 24 bases between. The CDR3 runs to 16 residues. Germline assignment: CDR1 LGHNA and CDR2 YNFKEQ. CDR3 in DNA: TGTGCCAGCAGCCATTACACGGGACATCTTAGAGGGGGGCAGTACTTC. This gives the protein CASSHYTGHLRGGQYF.

This clonotype was recorded at least ten times. The CDR3 protein is CASSPRRTSGVYEFF. CDR3 in DNA: TGTGCCAGCAGCCCTCGACGGACTAGCGGGGTCTACGAGTTCTTC. The chain combines TRBV11-2 with TRBJ2-1; TRBD2 aligns across 12 bases. The ends lost 5 bases at V and 14 bases at J; junction bases unmatched: 13. The CDR3 length is 15 residues. The V gene's germline CDR1 is SGHAT and CDR2 FQNNGV.

At least ten counts were recorded for this clonotype. J is TRBJ2-1 and V is TRBV7-9; possible D gene TRBD2, 6 bases. Deletions cut 5 bases from V and 7 bases from J, with 12 bases between. The CDR3 extends over 13 amino acids. Looked up from germline, CDR1 is SEHNR and CDR2 is FQNEAQ (reference sequence). Written as DNA, the CDR3 is TGTGCCAGCAGCATCGGGACTCTGAATGAGCAGTTCTTC. Protein product: CASSIGTLNEQFF.

The gene calls are TRBV3-1 and TRBJ2-7, with D perhaps being TRBD1 or TRBD2 (5 bases each). This CDR3 is 11 amino acids long. Trimming took off 7 bases at V and 5 bases at J, with 9 bases between the two ends. CDR1 is LGHDT and CDR2 is YNNKEL in the germline V gene (reference sequence). CDR3 sequence reads: CASKRGDEQYF. DNA for the CDR3: TGTGCCAGCAAGAGGGGAGACGAGCAGTACTTC.

The CDR3 sequence: CSVLGQGAHSYTF. For the CDR3, the DNA is TGCAGCGTCCTTGGTCAGGGGGCCCACAGCTACACCTTC. The chain joins TRBV29-1 to TRBJ1-2; 8 nucleotides line up with TRBD1. The junction had 12 bases not matched to a gene; V was cut back by 6 bases and J by 9 bases. The CDR3 is 13 amino acids. Germline CDR1 and CDR2: SQVTM and ANQGSEA.

The sample holds a few counts of this clonotype. V gene TRBV18 combines with J gene TRBJ2-7, with TRBD2 matching 8 bases. V lost 3 bases, J lost 2 bases, and 6 bases stayed unmatched. The CDR3 has 15 residues. Germline V gene sequence: CDR1 KGHSH, CDR2 LQKENI. The CDR3 protein is CASSPGGTRPYEQYF. The CDR3 region has the DNA TGTGCCAGCTCACCCGGCGGGACTAGACCCTACGAGCAGTACTTC.

This clonotype was recorded at least ten times. This chain uses TRBV15 with TRBJ2-7; 9 nucleotides line up with TRBD1. The V gene end was trimmed by 5 bases and the J gene end by 4 bases; junction bases not matched to a gene: 3. The CDR3 covers 13 residues. Germline lookup yields CDR1 LNHNV and CDR2 YYDKDF (reference sequence). CDR3 DNA: TGTGCCACCAGCCCCGGACAGGGGTACGAGCAGTACTTC. Translating gives CATSPGQGYEQYF.

In its sample, this clonotype was seen a few times. J is TRBJ1-5 and V is TRBV7-9; D remains ambiguous. There are 14 residues in the CDR3. Trimming took off 9 bases at V and 1 base at J, with 13 bases between the two ends. Germline CDR1 is SEHNR and CDR2 is FQNEAQ (reference sequence). CDR3 in DNA: TGTGCCAGTAGTGGGATGGGGAGCAATCAGCCCCAGCATTTT. This encodes CASSGMGSNQPQHF.

This clonotype was seen a handful of times. This chain connects TRBV7-9 to TRBJ1-1, with no clear D. The CDR3 contains 12 residues. V was cut by 2 bases and J by 7 bases, with 8 bases left in between. Per germline, CDR1 SEHNR and CDR2 FQNEAQ (reference sequence). DNA for the CDR3: TGTGCCAGCAGCTTAAGAGGGTATGAAGCTTTCTTT. As protein: CASSLRGYEAFF.

This clonotype was counted many times. The chain uses TRBV7-2 and TRBJ1-6, with D perhaps matching TRBD1 (6 bases). V was clipped by 5 bases and J by 6 bases, with 11 bases between them. CDR1 and CDR2 from the germline V gene are SGHTA and FQGNSA. The CDR3 is 14 amino acids. The CDR3: CASSVGQLNSPLHF. The DNA for the CDR3 is TGTGCCAGCAGCGTAGGACAGCTTAATTCACCCCTCCACTTT.

This clonotype has a handful of counts. This CDR3 is CASSETGALGTGELFF. CDR3 nucleotides: TGTGCCAGCAGCGAAACAGGGGCCCTGGGCACCGGGGAGCTGTTTTTT. The V and J genes are TRBV7-8 and TRBJ2-2; TRBD1 aligns across 7 bases. With 5 bases clipped from V and 4 bases from J, the junction kept 10 bases outside the gene matches. CDR1 is SGHVS and CDR2 is FQNEAQ in the germline V gene. The CDR3 is 16 residues long.

The DNA of the CDR3 is TGTGCCAGCAGCCCGACCCGTGGGACAGGGTATAATAACAATCAGCCCCAGCATTTT. Protein: CASSPTRGTGYNNNQPQHF. This sequence joins TRBV6-2 or TRBV6-3 and TRBJ1-5; 9 nucleotides align to TRBD1. CDR1 and CDR2 from the germline V gene are MNHEY and SVGEGT. V shed 6 bases and J 3 bases; nucleotides not matched to a gene: 18. CDR3 length: 19 residues.

This clonotype has only a few counts. An end of the junction differs from the germline gene, which may be a read error. J is TRBJ2-7 and V is TRBV12-3 or TRBV12-4; 7 positions match TRBD1. The CDR3 consists of 15 residues. CDR3 amino acids: CASSLFGDSSYGQYF. The CDR3 DNA reads TGTGCCAGCAGTTTGTTCGGGGACAGCTCCTACGGGCAGTACTTC.

The rearrangement links TRBV11-1 to TRBJ2-7; 16 positions match TRBD2. The CDR3 consists of 18 residues. Germline V gives CDR1 SGHAT, CDR2 FQDESV (reference sequence). The V gene end was trimmed by 7 bases and the J gene end by 2 bases; junction bases not matched to a gene: 11. CDR3 coding DNA: TGTGCCAGCATCAAAATTCCGGGACTAGCGGGAGGGACCTACGAGCAGTACTTC. Encoded protein: CASIKIPGLAGGTYEQYF.

There are a few counts of this clonotype. This chain connects TRBV6-1 to TRBJ1-1; D is perhaps TRBD1 (5 bases). CDR1 and CDR2 from the germline V gene are MNHNS and SASEGT. CDR3 length: 14 residues. Trimming took 6 bases from V and 2 from J, leaving 13 bases between them. CDR3 DNA: TGTGCCAGCAGGATCTATACAGGAAACACTGAAGCTTTCTTT. Protein sequence: CASRIYTGNTEAFF.